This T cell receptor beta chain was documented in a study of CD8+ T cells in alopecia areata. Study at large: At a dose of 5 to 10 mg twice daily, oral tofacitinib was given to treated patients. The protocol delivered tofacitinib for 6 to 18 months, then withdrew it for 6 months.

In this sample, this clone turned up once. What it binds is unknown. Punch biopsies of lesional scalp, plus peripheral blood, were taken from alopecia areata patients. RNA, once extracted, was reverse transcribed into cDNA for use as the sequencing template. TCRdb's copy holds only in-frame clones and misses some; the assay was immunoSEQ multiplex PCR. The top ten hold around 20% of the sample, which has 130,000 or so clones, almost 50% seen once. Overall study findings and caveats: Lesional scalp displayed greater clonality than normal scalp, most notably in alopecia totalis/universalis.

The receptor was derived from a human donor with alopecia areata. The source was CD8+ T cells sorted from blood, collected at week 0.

CDR3: CSATDNEQFF. The CDR3 DNA reads TGCAGTGCTACTGACAATGAGCAGTTCTTC. The V call is TRBV20-1, the J call TRBJ2-1; D is unresolved. The CDR3 consists of 10 residues. Trimming removed 4 bases from V and 5 bases from J, with 3 bases in between. Germline V gene sequence: CDR1 DFQATT, CDR2 SNEGSKA (reference sequence).